Following are 18 T cell receptor beta chains from one sample sequenced in a study of T cell repertoires in cytomegalovirus infection (dated by TCRdb to about 2019). Sequencer: Illumina HiSeq 1500. The public reads were reprocessed in TCRdb via fastp at Q25 and MiXCR, keeping in-frame beta chains. Every entry covers one CDR3 protein and lists the most common genes and DNA from its rows. Within this sample are around 280,000 distinct CDR3 sequences, with roughly 9.3% of them counted one time only. Approximately 2.4% of the sample belongs to the ten largest clones. Specimen: PBMCs. Receptors were obtained from a human donor in good health (CMV status not recorded). Some clones in this sample may be carry-over from other donors' samples.

At least ten counts were recorded for this clonotype. This sequence joins TRBV23-1 and TRBJ2-5, with no clear D. TRBV23-1 is sorted into the ORF group, with uncertain function. Deletions cut 1 base from V and 1 base from J, with 10 bases between. There are 15 residues in the CDR3. CDR3 loop: CASSQLVGTQETQYF. The CDR3 nucleotides are TGCGCCAGCAGTCAATTGGTGGGCACCCAAGAGACCCAGTACTTC.

This clonotype appeared many times. V and J are TRBV6-6 and TRBJ1-5, with D perhaps matching TRBD1 (6 bases). Germline CDR1 reads MNHNY; CDR2 reads SVGAGI (reference sequence). The length of the CDR3 is 15 residues. Trimming stripped 2 bases from V and 0 bases from J, with 8 bases between. The CDR3 DNA reads as TGTGCCAGCAGTTACGGGACACCTAGCAATCAGCCCCAGCATTTT. It specifies CASSYGTPSNQPQHF.

This clonotype was recorded at least ten times. The chain links TRBV5-6 to TRBJ2-7; D is perhaps TRBD1 (5 bases). The V end lost 0 bases, the J end lost 2 bases, and 24 bases lay between the germline ends. This CDR3 has 19 residues. Per the germline V gene, CDR1 is SGHDT and CDR2 is YYEEEE. CDR3 DNA: TGTGCCAGCAGCTTGGTGGTCAGGGATAAAATAGAAGACCCCTACGAGCAGTACGTC. Residues: CASSLVVRDKIEDPYEQYV.

This clonotype appeared many times. CDR3 protein: CASSQVGTGGRSDTEAFF. The CDR3 DNA follows: TGCGCCAGCAGCCAAGTGGGGACAGGGGGTAGGTCAGACACTGAAGCTTTCTTT. The chain recombines TRBV4-1 with TRBJ1-1, with 11 nucleotides matching TRBD1. This CDR3 has 18 amino acids. The V and J ends lost 1 base and 3 bases, in that order; junction bases with no gene match: 10. The germline V gene has CDR1 MGHRA and CDR2 YSYEKL.

This clonotype was observed many times. The chain carries TRBV7-9 and TRBJ2-1; D not resolved. The CDR3 runs 15 residues. Germline-derived CDR1 and CDR2 are SEHNR and FQNEAQ (reference sequence). V was cut by 5 bases and J by 0 bases, with 11 bases left in between. Written as DNA, the CDR3 is TGTGCCAGCAGCAAAGATATCAGCTCCTACAATGAGCAGTTCTTC. It yields the protein CASSKDISSYNEQFF. Full variable domain (missing parts from reference TRBV7-9 and TRBJ2-1): DTGVSQNPRHKITKRGQNVTFRCDPISEHNRLYWYRQTLGQGPEFLTYFQNEAQLEKSRLLSDRFSAERPKGSFSTLEIQRTEQGDSAMYLCASSKDISSYNEQFFGPGTRLTVL.

The chain is built from TRBV19 and TRBJ2-3; the D is unclear. CDR3 size: 11 residues. CDR1 and CDR2 from the germline V gene are LNHDA and SQIVND (reference sequence). V was shortened by 8 bases and J by 5 bases, with 8 bases between the two germline ends. The CDR3 coding sequence is TGTGCCAGTGGGGTGGGAGATACGCAGTATTTT. Amino acids: CASGVGDTQYF.

This clonotype showed up many times. V usage is TRBV7-2 and J usage is TRBJ2-7; weak D call: TRBD2 (6 bases). CDR1 and CDR2 (germline): SGHTA, FQGNSA. V dropped 1 base and J dropped 2 bases, with 9 bases sitting between them. CDR3 length: 14 residues. CDR3 protein: CASSLVGGAYEQYV. The DNA of the CDR3 is TGTGCCAGCAGCTTAGTCGGGGGAGCCTACGAGCAGTACGTC.

This clonotype has a count of ten or more. The rearrangement links TRBV19 to TRBJ1-2, with 9 bases that match TRBD1. Germline CDR1 and CDR2: LNHDA and SQIVND (reference sequence). V gave up 8 bases and J gave up 4 bases; unmatched junction bases: 11. The CDR3 is made up of 15 amino acids. The CDR3 DNA follows: TGTGCCAGTTTTGCCGGGACAGGGATCGCCTATGGCTACACCTTC. Its protein is CASFAGTGIAYGYTF.

This sequence joins TRBV7-3 and TRBJ2-3; TRBD2 is a possible D gene (5 bases). Trimming took off 1 base at V and 0 bases at J, with 11 bases between the two ends. Germline loops: CDR1 SGHTA, CDR2 FQGTGA. The CDR3 consists of 16 residues. The CDR3 here is CASSLIGISSTDTQYF. Here the CDR3 DNA reads TGTGCCAGCAGCTTAATCGGGATCTCGAGCACAGATACGCAGTATTTT.

This clonotype was counted ten times or more. The chain employs TRBV28 and TRBJ1-4; no definite D call. Trimming took 5 bases from V and 8 from J, leaving 15 bases between them. The CDR3 length is 14 residues. Per germline, CDR1 MDHEN and CDR2 SYDVKM. CDR3 residues: CASSPPARGEKLFF. In DNA, the CDR3 is TGTGCCAGCAGTCCCCCGGCCCGAGGGGAAAAACTGTTTTTT.

This clonotype has at least ten counts. This rearrangement joins TRBV20-1 to TRBJ1-6; D unclear. CDR1 and CDR2 (germline): DFQATT, SNEGSKA (reference sequence). V lost 0 bases to trimming and J lost 9 bases, with 18 bases between them. The CDR3 runs to 16 residues. CDR3 region: CSARDGPHSSTSPLHF. CDR3 DNA: TGCAGTGCTAGAGATGGGCCACATTCATCCACTTCACCCCTCCACTTT.

This clonotype is a singleton in its sample. A much larger clone lies one base from this, so it may be a read error. CDR3 protein: CASSDGLAGGLAEKFF. DNA of the CDR3: TGTGCCAGCAGCGATGGACTAGCGGGGGGGCTGGCTGAGAAGTTCTTC. V usage is TRBV9 and J usage is TRBJ2-1, with TRBD2 matching 15 bases. The length of the CDR3 is 16 residues. Germline CDR1 SGDLS, CDR2 YYNGEE.

V and J are TRBV12-3 or TRBV12-4 and TRBJ1-3, with unresolved D. There are 14 residues in the CDR3. Trimming took 9 bases from V and 0 from J, leaving 12 bases between them. The CDR3 nucleotides are TGTGCCAGGCCCGAACAGAGCTCTGGAAACACCATATATTTT. Residues: CARPEQSSGNTIYF.

Many counts were recorded for this clonotype. The V and J genes are TRBV7-8 and TRBJ2-3; 11 bases are shared with TRBD2. Germline-derived CDR1 and CDR2 are SGHVS and FQNEAQ. The CDR3 sequence is 15 residues long. Trimming removed 3 bases from V and 3 bases from J; junction bases left unmatched: 2. The CDR3: CASSFTSGGTDTQYF. CDR3 nucleotides: TGTGCCAGCAGCTTTACTAGCGGGGGAACAGATACGCAGTATTTT.

Remarks on this clonotype: A single base separates this from a much larger clone, so it may be a read error. This chain uses TRBV12-3 or TRBV12-4 with TRBJ2-2; the D gene is possibly TRBD2 (5 bases). The CDR3 totals 14 residues. Trimming left V 4 bases short and J 6 bases short, with 12 bases between. CDR3 residues: CASSYSDLAGELFF. The CDR3 region has the DNA TGTGCCAGCAGTTATAGCGATCTCGCCGGGGAGCTGTTTTTT.

This clonotype was recorded many times. V and J are TRBV20-1 and TRBJ2-3; 7 positions agree with TRBD2. This CDR3 spans 17 amino acids. The junction had 15 bases not matched to a gene; V was cut back by 0 bases and J by 6 bases. In germline, CDR1 is DFQATT, CDR2 SNEGSKA (reference sequence). Here the CDR3 reads CSARDKGRDFALDTQYF. The DNA for the CDR3 is TGCAGTGCTAGAGATAAGGGGAGGGACTTTGCCCTTGATACGCAGTATTTT.

In this sample, this clonotype turned up many times. The chain is built from TRBV7-8 and TRBJ1-2; no definite D call. CDR1 is SGHVS and CDR2 is FQNEAQ in the germline V gene. The CDR3 extends over 14 amino acids. V shed 1 base and J shed 8 bases, with 14 bases lying between them. The CDR3 protein is CASSLEDSQAGYTF. CDR3 DNA sequence: TGTGCCAGCAGCTTAGAAGACTCCCAGGCGGGCTACACCTTC.

In its sample, this clonotype was seen many times. The genes are TRBV6-4 and TRBJ2-1; D not resolved. With 3 bases removed from V and 7 bases from J, the gap between germline ends came to 16 bases. The germline gives CDR1 MRHNA, CDR2 SNTAGT. This CDR3 region has 15 residues. The CDR3 spells CASSEDQSLRNEQFF. As DNA, the CDR3 is TGTGCCAGCAGTGAGGATCAAAGTCTGAGAAATGAGCAGTTCTTC.